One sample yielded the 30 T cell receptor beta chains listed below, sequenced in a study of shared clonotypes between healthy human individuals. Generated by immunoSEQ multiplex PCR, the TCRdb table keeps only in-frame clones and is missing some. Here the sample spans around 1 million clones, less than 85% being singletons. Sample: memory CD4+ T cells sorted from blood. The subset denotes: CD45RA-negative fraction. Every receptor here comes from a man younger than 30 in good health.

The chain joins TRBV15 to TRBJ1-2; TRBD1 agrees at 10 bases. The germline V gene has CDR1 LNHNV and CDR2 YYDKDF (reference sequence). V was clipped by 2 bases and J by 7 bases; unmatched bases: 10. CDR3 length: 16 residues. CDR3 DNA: TGTGCCACCAGCAGATCATTTCCGGGACAGGGGTTTGGCTACACCTTC. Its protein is CATSRSFPGQGFGYTF.

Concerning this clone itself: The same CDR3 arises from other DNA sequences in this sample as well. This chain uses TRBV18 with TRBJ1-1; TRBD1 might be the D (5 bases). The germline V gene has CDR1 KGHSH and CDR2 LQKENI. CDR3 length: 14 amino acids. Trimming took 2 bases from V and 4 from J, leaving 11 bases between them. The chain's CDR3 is CASSPMGGGTEAFF. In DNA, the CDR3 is TGTGCCAGCTCACCAATGGGGGGTGGCACTGAAGCTTTCTTT.

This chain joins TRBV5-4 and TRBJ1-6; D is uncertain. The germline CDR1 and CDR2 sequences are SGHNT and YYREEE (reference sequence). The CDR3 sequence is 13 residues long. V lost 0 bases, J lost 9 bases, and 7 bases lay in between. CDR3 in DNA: TGTGCCAGCAGCTTGGATGTGGGTTCACCCCTCCACTTT. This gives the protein CASSLDVGSPLHF.

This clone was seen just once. CDR3 protein: CASSALGSGANVLTF. CDR3 nucleotides: TGTGCCAGCAGCGCCCTCGGTTCTGGGGCCAACGTCCTGACTTTC. The V call is TRBV28, the J call TRBJ2-6, with unresolved D. Per the germline V gene, CDR1 is MDHEN and CDR2 is SYDVKM. V gave up 6 bases and J gave up 1 base, with 10 bases separating them. The CDR3 loop spans 15 amino acids. The full variable domain, its missing parts supplied by reference TRBV28 and TRBJ2-6, is DVKVTQSSRYLVKRTGEKVFLECVQDMDHENMFWYRQDPGLGLRLIYFSYDVKMKEKGDIPEGYSVSREKKERFSLILESASTNQTSMYLCASSALGSGANVLTFGAGSRLTVL.

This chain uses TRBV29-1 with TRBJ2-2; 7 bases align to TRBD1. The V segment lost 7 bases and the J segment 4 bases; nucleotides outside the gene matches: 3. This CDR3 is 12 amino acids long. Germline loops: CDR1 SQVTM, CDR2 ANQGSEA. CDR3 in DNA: TGCAGCGCCAGGGGGTCCACCGGGGAGCTGTTTTTT. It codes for CSARGSTGELFF.

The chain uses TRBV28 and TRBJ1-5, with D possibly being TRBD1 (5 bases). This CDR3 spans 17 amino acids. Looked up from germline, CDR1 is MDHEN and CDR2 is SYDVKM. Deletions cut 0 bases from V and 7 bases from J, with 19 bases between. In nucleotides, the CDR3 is TGTGCCAGCAGTTTATGGGGACCGAGGTCGGTAAGCCAGCCCCAGCATTTT. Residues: CASSLWGPRSVSQPQHF.

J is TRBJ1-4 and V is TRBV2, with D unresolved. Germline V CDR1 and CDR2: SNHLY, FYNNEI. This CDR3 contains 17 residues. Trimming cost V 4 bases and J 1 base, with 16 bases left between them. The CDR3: CASSGGPKELTNEKLFF. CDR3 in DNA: TGTGCCAGCAGTGGCGGACCCAAGGAGTTAACTAATGAAAAACTGTTTTTT.

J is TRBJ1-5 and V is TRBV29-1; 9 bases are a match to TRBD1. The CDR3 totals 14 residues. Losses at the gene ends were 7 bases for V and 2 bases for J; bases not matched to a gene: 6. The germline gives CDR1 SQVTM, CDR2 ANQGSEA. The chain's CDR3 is CSASTGGGNQPQHF. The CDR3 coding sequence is TGCAGCGCCTCGACAGGGGGAGGCAATCAGCCCCAGCATTTT.

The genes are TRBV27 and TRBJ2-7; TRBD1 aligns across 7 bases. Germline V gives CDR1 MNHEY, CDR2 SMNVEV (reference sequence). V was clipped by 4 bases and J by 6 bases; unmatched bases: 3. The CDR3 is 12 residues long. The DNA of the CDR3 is TGTGCCAGCAGTTCGACAGGGCTCGAGCAGTACTTC. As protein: CASSSTGLEQYF.

CDR3 sequence: CASSGTGRHTGELFF. The CDR3 DNA follows: TGTGCCAGCAGTGGGACAGGGCGACACACCGGGGAGCTGTTTTTT. The chain uses TRBV2 and TRBJ2-2; 8 bases align to TRBD1. CDR3 length: 15 amino acids. Germline V lookup: CDR1 SNHLY, CDR2 FYNNEI. Trimming at V came to 4 bases and at J to 3 bases, leaving 4 bases not matched to a gene.

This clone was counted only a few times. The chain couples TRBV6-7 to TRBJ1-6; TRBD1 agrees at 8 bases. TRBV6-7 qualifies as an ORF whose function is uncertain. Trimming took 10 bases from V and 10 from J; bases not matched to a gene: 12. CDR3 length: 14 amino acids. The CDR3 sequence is CATLGQARGSPLHF. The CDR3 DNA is TGTGCCACGTTGGGACAGGCAAGGGGGTCACCCCTCCACTTT.

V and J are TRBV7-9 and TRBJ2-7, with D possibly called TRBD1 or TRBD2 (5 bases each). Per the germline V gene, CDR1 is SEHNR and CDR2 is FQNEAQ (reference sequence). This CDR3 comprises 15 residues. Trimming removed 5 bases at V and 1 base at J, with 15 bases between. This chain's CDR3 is CASSDPWDGSYEQYF. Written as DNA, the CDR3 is TGTGCCAGCAGCGACCCGTGGGACGGTTCCTACGAGCAGTACTTC.

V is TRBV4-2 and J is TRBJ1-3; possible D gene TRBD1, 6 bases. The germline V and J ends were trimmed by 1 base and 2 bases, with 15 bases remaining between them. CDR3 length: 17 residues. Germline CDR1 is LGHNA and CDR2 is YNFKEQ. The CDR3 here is CASSQVPRGGPGNTIYF. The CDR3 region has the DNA TGTGCCAGCAGCCAAGTCCCTCGGGGGGGCCCTGGAAACACCATATATTTT.

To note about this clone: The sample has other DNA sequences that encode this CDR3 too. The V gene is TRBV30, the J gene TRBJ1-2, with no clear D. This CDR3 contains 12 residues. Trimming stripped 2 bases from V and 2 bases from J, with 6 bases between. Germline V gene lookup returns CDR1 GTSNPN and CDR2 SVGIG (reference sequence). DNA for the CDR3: TGTGCCTGGAGTCGAGAGAACTATGGCTACACCTTC. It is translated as CAWSRENYGYTF.

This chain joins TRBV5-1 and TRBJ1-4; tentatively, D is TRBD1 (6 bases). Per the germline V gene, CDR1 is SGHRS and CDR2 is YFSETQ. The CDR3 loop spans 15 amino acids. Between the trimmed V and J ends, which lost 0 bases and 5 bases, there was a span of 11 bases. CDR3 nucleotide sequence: TGCGCCAGCAGCTTGGAGGGCAGGGGCAATGAAAAACTGTTTTTT. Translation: CASSLEGRGNEKLFF.

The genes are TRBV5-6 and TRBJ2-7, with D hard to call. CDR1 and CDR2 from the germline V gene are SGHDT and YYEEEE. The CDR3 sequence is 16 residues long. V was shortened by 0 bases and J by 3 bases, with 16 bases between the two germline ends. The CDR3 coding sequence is TGTGCCAGCAGCTTGGGCCAGATCCTAGGGCTCTACGAGCAGTACTTC. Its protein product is CASSLGQILGLYEQYF.

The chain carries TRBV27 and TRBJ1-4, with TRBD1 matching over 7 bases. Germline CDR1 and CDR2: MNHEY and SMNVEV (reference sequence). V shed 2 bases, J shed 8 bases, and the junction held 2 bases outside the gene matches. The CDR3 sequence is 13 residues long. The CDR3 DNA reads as TGTGCCAGCAGTTTAAGGACAGGCGAAAAACTGTTTTTT. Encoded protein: CASSLRTGEKLFF.

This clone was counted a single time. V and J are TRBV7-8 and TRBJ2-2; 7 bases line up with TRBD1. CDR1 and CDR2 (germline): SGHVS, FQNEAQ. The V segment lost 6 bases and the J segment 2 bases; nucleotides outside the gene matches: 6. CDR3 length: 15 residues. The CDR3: CASRAAGGNTGELFF. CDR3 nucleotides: TGTGCCAGCAGAGCGGCAGGGGGAAACACCGGGGAGCTGTTTTTT.

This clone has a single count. The CDR3 loop is CAISDGARNSPLHF. The CDR3 DNA sequence: TGTGCCATCAGTGACGGCGCCAGAAATTCACCCCTCCACTTT. The rearrangement links TRBV10-3 to TRBJ1-6; D gene uncertain. The CDR3 is 14 residues long. Trimming took 3 bases from V and 7 from J, leaving 10 bases between them. Germline CDR1 is ENHRY and CDR2 is SYGVKD.

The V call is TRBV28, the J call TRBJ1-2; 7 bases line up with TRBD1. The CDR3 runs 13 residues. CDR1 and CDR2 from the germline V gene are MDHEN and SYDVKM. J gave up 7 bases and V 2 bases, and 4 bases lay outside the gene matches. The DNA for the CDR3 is TGTGCCAGCAGTTTAGGAGGGGGCATTGGCTACACCTTC. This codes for CASSLGGGIGYTF.

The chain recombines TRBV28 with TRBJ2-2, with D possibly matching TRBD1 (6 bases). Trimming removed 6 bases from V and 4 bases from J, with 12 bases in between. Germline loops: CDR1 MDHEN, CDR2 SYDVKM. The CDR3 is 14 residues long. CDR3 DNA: TGTGCCAGCAGCAGGGACACCTCCACCGGGGAGCTGTTTTTT. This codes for CASSRDTSTGELFF.

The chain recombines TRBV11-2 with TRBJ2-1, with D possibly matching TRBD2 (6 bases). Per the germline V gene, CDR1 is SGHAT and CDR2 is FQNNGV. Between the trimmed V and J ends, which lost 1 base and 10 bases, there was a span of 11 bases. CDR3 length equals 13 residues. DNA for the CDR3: TGTGCCAGCAGCTTAGGATGGGGGGAAGAGCAGTTCTTC. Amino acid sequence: CASSLGWGEEQFF.

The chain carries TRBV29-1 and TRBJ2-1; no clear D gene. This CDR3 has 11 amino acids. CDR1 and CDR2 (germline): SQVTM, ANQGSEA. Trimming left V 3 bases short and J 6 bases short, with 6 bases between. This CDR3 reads CSVELGNEQFF. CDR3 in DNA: TGCAGCGTTGAGCTGGGCAATGAGCAGTTCTTC.

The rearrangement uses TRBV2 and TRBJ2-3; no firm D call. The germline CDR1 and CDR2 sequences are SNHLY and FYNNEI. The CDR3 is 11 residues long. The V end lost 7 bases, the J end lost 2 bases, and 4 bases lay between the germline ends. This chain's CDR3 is CASTYTDTQYF. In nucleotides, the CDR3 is TGTGCCAGCACCTACACAGATACGCAGTATTTT.

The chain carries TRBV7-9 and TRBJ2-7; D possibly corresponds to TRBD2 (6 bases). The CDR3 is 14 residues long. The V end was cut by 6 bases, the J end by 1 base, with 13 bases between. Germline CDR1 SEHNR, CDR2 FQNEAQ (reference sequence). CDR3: CASSLTGTSYEQYF. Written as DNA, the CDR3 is TGTGCCAGCAGTTTGACCGGGACTTCCTACGAGCAGTACTTC.

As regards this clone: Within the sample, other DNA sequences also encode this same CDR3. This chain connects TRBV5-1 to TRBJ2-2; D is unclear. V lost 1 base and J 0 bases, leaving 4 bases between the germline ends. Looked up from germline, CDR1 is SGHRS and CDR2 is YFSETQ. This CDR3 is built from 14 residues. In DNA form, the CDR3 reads TGCGCCAGCAGCTTGTCAGCGAACACCGGGGAGCTGTTTTTT. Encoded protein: CASSLSANTGELFF.

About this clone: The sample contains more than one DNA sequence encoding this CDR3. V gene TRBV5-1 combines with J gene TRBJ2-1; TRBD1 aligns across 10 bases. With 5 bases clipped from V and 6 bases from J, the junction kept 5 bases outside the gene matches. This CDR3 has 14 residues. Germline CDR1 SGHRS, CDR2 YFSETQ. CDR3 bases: TGCGCCAGCAGTCGGGACAGGGGAGGCAATGAGCAGTTCTTC. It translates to CASSRDRGGNEQFF.

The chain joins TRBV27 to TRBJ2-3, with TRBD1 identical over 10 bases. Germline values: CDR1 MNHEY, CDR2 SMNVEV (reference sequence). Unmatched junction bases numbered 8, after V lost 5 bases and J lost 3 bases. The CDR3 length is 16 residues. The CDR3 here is CASSPGGGQGTDTQYF. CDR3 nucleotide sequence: TGTGCCAGCAGTCCAGGAGGGGGACAGGGGACAGATACGCAGTATTTT.

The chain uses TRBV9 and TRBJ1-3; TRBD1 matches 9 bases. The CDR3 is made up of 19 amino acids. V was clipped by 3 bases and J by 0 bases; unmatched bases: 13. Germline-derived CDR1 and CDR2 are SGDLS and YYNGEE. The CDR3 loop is CASSGPGTGPLSSGNTIYF. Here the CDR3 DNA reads TGTGCCAGCAGCGGCCCCGGGACAGGGCCCCTAAGCTCTGGAAACACCATATATTTT.

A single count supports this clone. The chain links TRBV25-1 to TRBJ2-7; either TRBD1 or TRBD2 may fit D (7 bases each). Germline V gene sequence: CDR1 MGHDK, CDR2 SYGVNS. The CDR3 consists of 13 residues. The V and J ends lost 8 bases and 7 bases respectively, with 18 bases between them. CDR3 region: CASYGEGAREQYF. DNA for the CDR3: TGTGCCAGCTATGGGGAGGGGGCAAGGGAGCAGTACTTC.